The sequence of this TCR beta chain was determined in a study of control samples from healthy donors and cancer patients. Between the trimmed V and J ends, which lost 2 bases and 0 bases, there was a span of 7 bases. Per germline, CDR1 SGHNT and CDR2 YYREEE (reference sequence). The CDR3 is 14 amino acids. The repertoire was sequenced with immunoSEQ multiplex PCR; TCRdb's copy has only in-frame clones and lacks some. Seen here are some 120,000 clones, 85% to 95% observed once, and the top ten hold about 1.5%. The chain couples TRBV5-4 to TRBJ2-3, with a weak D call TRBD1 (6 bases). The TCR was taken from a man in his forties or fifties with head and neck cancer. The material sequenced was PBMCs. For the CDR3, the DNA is TGTGCCAGCAGCTTACAGGGAAGCACAGATACGCAGTATTTT. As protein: CASSLQGSTDTQYF.